The sequence of this TCR beta chain was determined in a study of shared clonotypes between healthy human individuals (dated by TCRdb to between 2020 and 2021). For context, the study as a whole: Three men and two women, aged 18 to 49 years, made up the cohort. For each donor, CD4 naive and CD4 memory were each given three plates, CD8 naive was given two plates, and CD8 memory was given one plate. To estimate repertoire size and how much clonotypes are shared between individuals, the study performed deep sequencing of blood TCR repertoires from a handful of healthy adults. Leukapheresis yielded between about 0.94 and 8.9 billion PBMCs per donor. Libraries were prepared and TCR repertoires were sequenced by different laboratories using diverse techniques, in order to increase sequencing depth and limit assay-specific biases.

The paper as a whole reports these results and caveats: Rarefaction of sorted-subset datasets indicated incomplete sequencing despite the large sequencing depth. When a handful of donors were compared, the shared fraction of clonotypes was around 5% for naive CD4, about 4% for naive CD8, more than 2% for memory CD4, and 0.35% to 0.4% for memory CD8. Only blood was sampled, and tissue TCR repertoires likely differ from those in blood. The genetic and exposure-history diversity represented was limited by the small number of donors. Naive subsets generally had larger estimated clonotype richness than memory subsets. Based on pairwise subsampling, the degree of clonotype sharing among donors was expected to be affected by sequencing depth. Compared with non-shared clonotypes, clonotypes shared by all four sorted-subset donors had higher generation probabilities.

The donors were healthy, HIV-negative adults who had no recently reported acute infections or vaccinations. All donors were Caucasian adults living in Nashville, Tennessee, USA. CD4+ T cells were enriched by magnetic negative selection; naive cells were then positively selected on CD45RA, and the negative fraction formed the memory subset. After blood collection by leukapheresis, PBMCs were isolated using Ficoll-Histopaque density gradient centrifugation and then cryopreserved in the vapor phase of liquid nitrogen. Analytical flow cytometry was used to check the purity and quantity of each magnetically sorted T cell population. From each sorted fraction, genomic DNA was isolated and quantified by UV absorbance on a Nanodrop 2000c. Using the deep immunoSEQ assay, multiplex PCR amplified TCR CDR3 regions from genomic DNA. For each cell subset, the extracted genomic DNA was distributed evenly across all wells of several immunoSEQ 96-well plates, and each plate served as one replicate. For sorted subsets, each replicate PCR was loaded with 200 ng genomic DNA, equivalent to 25,000 to 30,000 T cell genomes. Purified libraries were measured with a Qubit 3.0 fluorometer, size-checked on a Bioanalyzer 2100, and measured again with the KAPA Library Quantification kit. A separate single-read 150-cycle Illumina NextSeq 550 flow cell was used to sequence each immunoSEQ 96-well plate. In the authors' own workflow: Because the immunoSEQ output included only junctional sequences and no quality scores, the filtering could not be the same as the filtering used for full-length reads. To assign V/J genes and CDR3, sequences were annotated using PyIR, a Python wrapper for IgBLAST v1.9, with IMGT germline references. Reads with weak V/J assignments (E-value above 1e-6), missing CDR3, stop codons, out-of-frame junctions, or ambiguous translated residues were removed. V3J clonotypes were defined as sequences sharing an identical inferred V gene, J gene, and CDR3 amino acid sequence. Percentage overlap between repertoires was calculated by dividing the number of shared unique clonotypes by the size of the smaller repertoire. Three approaches were used to assess repertoire richness: RTK rarefaction, the Chao1 estimator, and Recon v2.1 estimates of unobserved clonotypes. Generation probabilities for all TCRbeta clonotypes obtained by the gDNA method from four donors were computed using OLGA. Imported from immuneACCESS, the table was reduced by TCRdb to in-frame sequences with V and J called. These copies leave out some clones; in studies compared against another copy, an unresolved V gene accounts for under half, and the cause of the remainder is not known. V, J and clone size derive from that table, while D and trimming were established from the DNA sequence. This sample gives more than 2 million clones in total; roughly 96% of them show up just once. The ten largest clonotypes hold about 0.13% of the sample.

Relative to germline, V is missing 11 bases and J is missing 5 bases, with 20 bases of the junction outside any gene match. The CDR3 starts with the cysteine, ends with the phenylalanine, and has 16 residues. Of the read, only the CDR3 DNA is kept; its 48 bases are in frame from base 1. Per the germline V gene, SNHLY is the CDR1 and FYNNEI is the CDR2. Notes on this clone: There is no known antigen for this receptor. No per-base quality is available; no much larger clone lies one base away.

This clonotype was obtained from a man aged 18 to 30 in good health. Here the chain combines TRBV2 and TRBJ2-7, with 8 bases matching TRBD2. The sequenced sample consisted of naive CD4+ T cells sorted from blood. Per the publication, the cell subset or site label means: CD45RA+ positively selected. In nucleotides, the sequence is TGTGCCCAGGCCATTCGGCGGGGGGATTTTTCCCACGAGCAGTACTTC. Its translation is CAQAIRRGDFSHEQYF.